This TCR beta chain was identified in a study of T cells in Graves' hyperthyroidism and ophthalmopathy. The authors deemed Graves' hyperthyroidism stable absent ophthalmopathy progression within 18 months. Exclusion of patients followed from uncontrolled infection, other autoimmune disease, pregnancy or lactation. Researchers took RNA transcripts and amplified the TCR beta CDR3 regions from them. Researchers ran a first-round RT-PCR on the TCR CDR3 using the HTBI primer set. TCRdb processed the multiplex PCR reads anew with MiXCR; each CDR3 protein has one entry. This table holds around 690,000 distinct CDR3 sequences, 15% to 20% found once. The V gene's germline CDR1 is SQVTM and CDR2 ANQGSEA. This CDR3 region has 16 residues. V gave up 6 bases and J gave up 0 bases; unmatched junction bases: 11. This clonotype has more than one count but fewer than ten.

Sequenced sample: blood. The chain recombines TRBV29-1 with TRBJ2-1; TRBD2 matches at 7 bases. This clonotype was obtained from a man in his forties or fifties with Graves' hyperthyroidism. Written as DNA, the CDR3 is TGCAGCGTCGCCGGGGCTAGCGGCAACTCCTACAATGAGCAGTTCTTC. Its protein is CSVAGASGNSYNEQFF.